Below, 13 T cell receptor beta chains from the same sample are listed, as sequenced in a study of T-cell reconstitution after alpha-beta-depleted transplantation in children. TCRbeta library construction was performed incorporating unique molecular identifiers. TCRdb redid the calling of the PCR reads with MiXCR, one entry per CDR3 protein. The sample lists approximately 500,000 distinct CDR3 sequences, about 11% seen once, with around 2% in the top ten. Material: PBMCs, obtained before TCRalphabeta/CD19-depleted stem cell transplant. Receptor source: a child aged 2-15 years with inherited bone marrow failure, due to receive a stem cell transplant.

This clonotype was seen only a few times. V and J are TRBV4-3 and TRBJ2-1, with D perhaps TRBD1 or TRBD2 (6 bases each). V was cut by 4 bases and J by 8 bases, with 30 bases left in between. The V gene's germline CDR1 is LGHNA and CDR2 YSLEER. CDR3 length: 19 residues. The CDR3 here is CASSRTRGPRQDQLDEQFF. CDR3 nucleotides: TGCGCCAGCAGCCGAACTCGGGGGCCTAGACAGGACCAATTGGATGAGCAGTTCTTC.

The DNA for the CDR3 is TGTGCCAGCAGTTTATTAAGTGTGAAGGCCTACAATGAGCAGTTCTTC. Translation gives CASSLLSVKAYNEQFF. The J gene is TRBJ2-1, the V gene TRBV27; D is unclear. The CDR3 length is 16 residues. V lost 1 base and J lost 2, with 12 bases in between. The V gene's germline CDR1 is MNHEY and CDR2 SMNVEV (reference sequence).

This clonotype was detected a few times. The chain recombines TRBV30 with TRBJ1-5; 8 bases align to TRBD1. The junction had 5 bases not matched to a gene; V was cut back by 8 bases and J by 5 bases. The germline V gene encodes CDR1 GTSNPN and CDR2 SVGIG (reference sequence). The CDR3 is made up of 12 amino acids. The chain's CDR3 is CALDRDDQPQHF. CDR3 DNA: TGTGCCCTGGACAGGGATGATCAGCCCCAGCATTTT.

This clonotype was counted at least ten times. V usage is TRBV7-2 and J usage is TRBJ2-1, with 9 bases identical to TRBD2. The CDR3 runs 15 residues. With 8 bases clipped from V and 1 base from J, the junction kept 6 bases outside the gene matches. The germline CDR1 and CDR2 sequences are SGHTA and FQGNSA. The CDR3 region has the DNA TGTGCCAGCGGGCTCAGCGGGAGGTCCTACAATGAGCAGTTCTTC. Encoded protein: CASGLSGRSYNEQFF.

This clonotype was seen many times. The chain has TRBV27 and TRBJ2-7; 12 positions agree with TRBD2. Germline loops: CDR1 MNHEY, CDR2 SMNVEV (reference sequence). Germline trimming cut 4 bases from V and 6 bases from J; bases unmatched to any gene: 1. This CDR3 has 13 amino acids. The CDR3 sequence: CASSWTSGTEQYF. DNA for the CDR3: TGTGCCAGCAGTTGGACTAGCGGGACCGAGCAGTACTTC.

This clonotype has at least ten counts. The chain is built from TRBV27 and TRBJ2-7; D not resolved. This CDR3 is built from 15 residues. Trimming shortened V by 2 bases and J by 2 bases, and 13 bases separated the two germline ends. CDR1 MNHEY and CDR2 SMNVEV come from the germline V gene (reference sequence). CDR3 DNA: TGTGCCAGCAGTTTAGGCCCCGGAAACGCCTACGAGCAGTACTTC. Translating it yields CASSLGPGNAYEQYF.

This clonotype was recorded at least ten times. This chain links TRBV5-1 with TRBJ1-2; a possible D gene is TRBD1 (5 bases). The CDR3 contains 15 residues. Trimming pared 4 bases from V and 5 bases from J, leaving 18 bases between. The germline V gene encodes CDR1 SGHRS and CDR2 YFSETQ. As DNA, the CDR3 is TGCGCCAGCAGCCAAGGGACGGCCTTGAGGTATGGCTACACCTTC. Residues: CASSQGTALRYGYTF.

This clonotype was detected ten times or more. This chain joins TRBV4-3 and TRBJ2-7; D is uncertain. The CDR3 runs to 15 residues. Trimming pared 0 bases from V and 2 bases from J, leaving 11 bases between. CDR1 and CDR2 (germline): LGHNA, YSLEER. The DNA for the CDR3 is TGCGCCAGCAGCCAAGAGACTGCCCAAACCTACGAGCAGTACTTC. Translation gives CASSQETAQTYEQYF.

The sample holds one count of this clonotype. A read error may be the cause here, since a much bigger clone is one base away. The CDR3 carries no conserved terminal phenylalanine or tryptophan, so it likely arises from a read error. The chain is built from TRBV5-1 and TRBJ2-5; 10 nucleotides match TRBD2. The CDR3 has 14 amino acids. Germline trimming cut 7 bases from V and 5 bases from J; bases unmatched to any gene: 8. The germline gives CDR1 SGHRS, CDR2 YFSETQ. CDR3 DNA sequence: TGCGCCAGCGGAGTTAGCGGGAGGACGGAGACCCAGTACCTC. Residues: CASGVSGRTETQYL.

This clonotype has ten or more counts. The chain has TRBV5-6 and TRBJ2-2, with D possibly matching TRBD1 (6 bases). The V gene's germline CDR1 is SGHDT and CDR2 YYEEEE. The V end was cut by 3 bases, the J end by 10 bases, with 16 bases between. The CDR3 runs 14 residues. CDR3 sequence (DNA): TGTGCCAGCAGCTGGGGGCGCAGGGCGGTGGAGCTGTTTTTT. Translated: CASSWGRRAVELFF.

This clonotype was seen many times. The gene calls are TRBV5-1 and TRBJ1-1; D gene ambiguous. The CDR3 runs to 14 residues. In germline, CDR1 is SGHRS, CDR2 YFSETQ. Trimming removed 3 bases from V and 4 bases from J, with 13 bases in between. The CDR3 bases are TGCGCCAGCAGCTATGACTCTGATTTCACTGAAGCTTTCTTT. Translated, it gives CASSYDSDFTEAFF.

This clonotype appeared many times. The chain is built from TRBV12-3 or TRBV12-4 and TRBJ2-1; 8 nucleotides match TRBD2. V was pared by 5 bases and J by 4 bases, with 10 bases of the junction left unmatched. This CDR3 has 16 residues. The CDR3 sequence: CASSPSGTRLYNEQFF. In DNA form, the CDR3 reads TGTGCCAGCAGTCCCTCCGGGACTAGACTATACAATGAGCAGTTCTTC.

This clonotype appeared many times. This sequence joins TRBV20-1 and TRBJ2-3, with D possibly matching TRBD2 (6 bases). The V end lost 7 bases, the J end lost 3 bases, and 11 bases lay between the germline ends. This CDR3 has 12 residues. CDR1 and CDR2 (germline): DFQATT, SNEGSKA (reference sequence). The CDR3 region is CSGWRGTDTQYF. The CDR3 region has the DNA TGCAGTGGTTGGCGGGGAACAGATACGCAGTATTTT.